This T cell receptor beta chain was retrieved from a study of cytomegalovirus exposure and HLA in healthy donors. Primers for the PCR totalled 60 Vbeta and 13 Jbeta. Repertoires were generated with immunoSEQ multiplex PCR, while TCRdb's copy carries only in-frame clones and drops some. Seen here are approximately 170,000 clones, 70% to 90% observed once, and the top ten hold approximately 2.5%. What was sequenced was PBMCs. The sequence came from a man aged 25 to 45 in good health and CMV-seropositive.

The CDR3 DNA sequence: TGTGCCAGCTCCCCTCCGGGACTAGCGGGACGCACCGGGGAGCTGTTTTTT. Encoded protein: CASSPPGLAGRTGELFF. The chain carries TRBV18 and TRBJ2-2, with 13 bases lining up with TRBD2. Germline-derived CDR1 and CDR2 are KGHSH and LQKENI. The CDR3 is made up of 17 amino acids. J was trimmed by 4 bases and V by 6 bases; bases with no gene match: 8.